The T cell receptor beta chain described here comes from a study of blood T cell repertoires in COVID-19. Study context: Both acute and convalescent COVID-19 samples were obtained from the United States, Italy and Spain. The cDNA or gDNA used as material had been derived from T cells, B-cell-depleted T cells, or PBMCs.

The CDR3 spans 14 residues. V trimming: 2 bases; J trimming: 9 bases; junction bases outside the gene matches: 2. The germline CDR1 and CDR2 sequences are GTSNPN and SVGIG (reference sequence). This clone was counted a single time. Sequenced by immunoSEQ multiplex PCR; TCRdb stores in-frame clones only, minus some. This sample has tens of thousands of clones; roughly 80% occur once, and the top ten carry roughly 3.2%. The chain uses TRBV30 and TRBJ1-6, with 12 positions matching TRBD1. Sequenced material: peripheral blood. The receptor was isolated from a man aged 55 to 70 with acute or convalescent COVID-19. As DNA, the CDR3 is TGTGCCTGGAGTCCGGGACAGGGGGCTTCACCCCTCCACTTT. It encodes CAWSPGQGASPLHF.